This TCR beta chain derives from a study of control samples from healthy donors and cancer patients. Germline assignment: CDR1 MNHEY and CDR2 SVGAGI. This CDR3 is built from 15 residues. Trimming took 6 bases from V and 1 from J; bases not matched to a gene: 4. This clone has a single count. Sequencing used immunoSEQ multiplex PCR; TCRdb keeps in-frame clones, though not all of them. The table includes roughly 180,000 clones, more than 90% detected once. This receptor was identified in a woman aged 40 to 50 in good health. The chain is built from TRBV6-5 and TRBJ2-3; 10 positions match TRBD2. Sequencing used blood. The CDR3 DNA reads TGTGCCAGCAGCCCCGGGACTAGCGGCACAGATACGCAGTATTTT. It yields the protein CASSPGTSGTDTQYF.